A single sample is the source of the 6 T cell receptor beta chains below, sequenced in a study of a mutant IDH1 vaccine in newly diagnosed glioma. These receptors lack a known antigen. Stated time point: week 35, safety follow-up. With topical imiquimod, each dose of the vaccine consisted of 300 ug of mutant IDH1 20-mer peptide. This table comes from immunoSEQ multiplex PCR, and its TCRdb copy is limited to in-frame clones, with some not included. The sample lists some 71,000 clones; 70% to 90% were seen once. Sequenced here: PBMCs, sampled from a glioma patient whose treatment included an IDH1 peptide vaccine. The receptors were gathered from a man younger than 40 with glioma.

This sequence joins TRBV11-2 and TRBJ2-1; D gene unclear. CDR3 length: 15 amino acids. CDR1 and CDR2 (germline): SGHAT, FQNNGV. The V gene lost 4 bases and the J gene lost 0 bases, with 10 bases spanning the gap. The CDR3 protein is CASSSHMDSYNEQFF. The CDR3 DNA follows: TGTGCCAGCAGCTCCCACATGGACTCCTACAATGAGCAGTTCTTC.

The rearrangement joins TRBV7-2 to TRBJ1-2; 7 nucleotides agree with TRBD1. The V segment lost 5 bases and the J segment 2 bases; nucleotides outside the gene matches: 8. This CDR3 contains 15 residues. CDR1 SGHTA and CDR2 FQGNSA come from the germline V gene. The CDR3 is CASSPTGRINYGYTF. CDR3 coding DNA: TGTGCCAGCAGCCCGACAGGGAGAATCAACTATGGCTACACCTTC.

This clone was counted a few times. V and J are TRBV4-1 and TRBJ1-6; unclear D gene. The CDR3 has 15 amino acids. Germline V CDR1 and CDR2: MGHRA, YSYEKL. Trimming stripped 0 bases from V and 8 bases from J, with 11 bases between. This chain's CDR3 is CASSQDPQEDSPLHF. CDR3 nucleotide sequence: TGCGCCAGCAGCCAAGATCCGCAGGAAGATTCACCCCTCCACTTT.

This clone has more than one count but fewer than ten. The V gene is TRBV6-7, the J gene TRBJ2-7; D gene unclear. TRBV6-7 is classed as an ORF, of uncertain function. Trimming cost V 2 bases and J 0 bases, with 5 bases left between them. The CDR3 contains 13 residues. As DNA, the CDR3 is TGTGCCAGCAGTTACCACCGCTCCTACGAGCAGTACTTC. It codes for CASSYHRSYEQYF.

This clone showed up just once. V usage is TRBV19 and J usage is TRBJ1-2; D possibly corresponds to TRBD1 (6 bases). Between the trimmed V and J ends, which lost 8 bases and 2 bases, there was a span of 12 bases. There are 13 residues in the CDR3. Germline CDR1 and CDR2: LNHDA and SQIVND (reference sequence). CDR3 sequence reads: CASLDSPNYGYTF. The CDR3 DNA reads TGTGCCAGTCTGGACAGCCCCAACTATGGCTACACCTTC.

This rearrangement joins TRBV7-9 to TRBJ1-4; tentative D call: TRBD1 (6 bases). The CDR3 totals 15 residues. Germline V gene sequence: CDR1 SEHNR, CDR2 FQNEAQ (reference sequence). The V end was cut by 4 bases, the J end by 7 bases, with 16 bases between. CDR3 coding DNA: TGTGCCAGCAGCTATAACAGGGCTGGGCGTGAAAAACTGTTTTTT. Protein product: CASSYNRAGREKLFF.